These 20 T cell receptor beta chains originate from one sample sequenced in a study of cytomegalovirus exposure and HLA in healthy donors. Primers for the PCR totalled 60 Vbeta and 13 Jbeta. Assay used: immunoSEQ multiplex PCR; TCRdb lists only in-frame clones, some missing. The sample yields fewer than 200,000 clones, roughly 80% seen once. Sequences were obtained from PBMCs. The receptors come from a man aged 50-60 years in good health and CMV-seronegative.

The CDR3 DNA is TGTGCCATCAGCAACTTTTACGAGCAGTACTTC. It codes for CAISNFYEQYF. The chain recombines TRBV10-3 with TRBJ2-5; unclear D gene. The DNA matches TRBJ2-7 better at its end, which makes the J call doubtful. Germline CDR1 reads ENHRY; CDR2 reads SYGVKD. This CDR3 region has 11 residues.

The V gene is TRBV9, the J gene TRBJ1-2; D ambiguous. V was clipped by 2 bases and J by 2 bases, with 7 bases between them. The CDR3 consists of 13 residues. CDR1 and CDR2 from the germline V gene are SGDLS and YYNGEE. The CDR3 nucleotides read TGTGCCAGCAGCGTCGGGGTAAACTATGGCTACACCTTC. Its protein product is CASSVGVNYGYTF.

This clone was seen a few times. The J gene is TRBJ2-6, the V gene TRBV5-5; TRBD1 matches 12 bases. CDR1 is SGHKS, CDR2 YYEKEE, per germline (reference sequence). This CDR3 is 19 amino acids long. Trimming cost V 4 bases and J 4 bases; bases outside gene matches: 12. This CDR3 is CASSPKLGQGARGANVLTF. CDR3 nucleotide sequence: TGTGCCAGCAGCCCAAAACTGGGACAGGGGGCGAGGGGGGCCAACGTCCTGACTTTC.

This clone has only a few counts. Relative to the germline gene, one junction end is altered; a read error may explain this. The chain carries TRBV7-9 and TRBJ2-7; TRBD1 might be the D (6 bases). CDR1 is SEHNR and CDR2 is FQNEAQ in the germline V gene (reference sequence). The CDR3 runs to 12 residues. CDR3 sequence (DNA): TGTGCCAGCAGCCCGGGACAAGATAATCAGGACTTC. The encoded protein is CASSPGQDNQDF. Variable domain in full (rest from reference TRBV7-9 and TRBJ2-7): DTGVSQNPRHKITKRGQNVTFRCDPISEHNRLYWYRQTLGQGPEFLTYFQNEAQLEKSRLLSDRFSAERPKGSFSTLEIQRTEQGDSAMYLCASSPGQDNQDFGPGTRLTVT.

This rearrangement joins TRBV6-5 to TRBJ2-3, with D tentatively TRBD2 (6 bases). Trimming cost V 6 bases and J 3 bases, with 10 bases left between them. Germline-derived CDR1 and CDR2 are MNHEY and SVGAGI. CDR3 size: 13 residues. The chain's CDR3 is CASRRDLTDTQYF. Written as DNA, the CDR3 is TGTGCCAGCAGACGGGACTTGACAGATACGCAGTATTTT.

This chain links TRBV21-1 with TRBJ2-3; TRBD1 is taken as the D call from the table, unchecked against the DNA. TRBV21-1 has pseudogene status. This CDR3 spans 16 amino acids. CDR3 bases: TGTGCCAGCAGCAAAGGAGGCGGGACAGACCCAGATACGCAGTATTTT. Amino acid sequence: CASSKGGGTDPDTQYF.

This chain uses TRBV28 with TRBJ1-2, with 8 bases that match TRBD1. The CDR3 has 15 amino acids. J lost 7 bases, V lost 4 bases, and 11 bases had no gene match. Germline CDR1 reads MDHEN; CDR2 reads SYDVKM. CDR3 coding DNA: TGTGCCAGCAGTTCCTACCCCAGGGGGCGGGGTGGCTACACCTTC. This gives the protein CASSSYPRGRGGYTF.

Only one count was recorded for this clone. The CDR3 nucleotides read TGTGCCAGCAGCCCCAACACAGATACGCAGTATTTT. Its translation: CASSPNTDTQYF. The chain combines TRBV11-2 with TRBJ2-3; D gene unclear. V gave up 5 bases and J gave up 2 bases, with 5 bases separating them. Germline V gives CDR1 SGHAT, CDR2 FQNNGV. The CDR3 has 12 amino acids.

The V call is TRBV7-2, the J call TRBJ1-3; maybe TRBD1 (6 bases). Germline V gives CDR1 SGHTA, CDR2 FQGNSA. The CDR3 is 14 amino acids. V was shortened by 5 bases and J by 2 bases, with 10 bases between the two germline ends. The chain's CDR3 is CASSLQGPGNTIYF. The CDR3 DNA follows: TGTGCCAGCAGCCTTCAGGGGCCTGGAAACACCATATATTTT.

The CDR3 loop reads CASSVGQGAVYEQYF. The CDR3 DNA sequence: TGTGCCAGCAGCGTAGGGCAGGGGGCAGTCTACGAGCAGTACTTC. The gene calls are TRBV9 and TRBJ2-7, with TRBD1 matching over 8 bases. The CDR3 totals 15 residues. V shed 0 bases, J shed 3 bases, and the junction held 5 bases outside the gene matches. Germline loops: CDR1 SGDLS, CDR2 YYNGEE.

The rearrangement links TRBV29-1 to TRBJ2-7; D is unresolved. V was pared by 3 bases and J by 5 bases, with 14 bases between. The germline V gene has CDR1 SQVTM and CDR2 ANQGSEA. This CDR3 spans 13 amino acids. The CDR3 DNA is TGCAGCGTTGACTCCCCTGGTGGGCACGAGCAGTACTTC. Translating it yields CSVDSPGGHEQYF.

The DNA for the CDR3 is TGTGCCAGCAGCTTAGAAAGGGGGGCCAAAAACATTCAGTACTTC. The encoded protein is CASSLERGAKNIQYF. The gene calls are TRBV7-2 and TRBJ2-4, with a possible D match to TRBD1 (6 bases). This CDR3 region has 15 residues. The V gene lost 1 base and the J gene lost 1 base, with 8 bases spanning the gap. CDR1 and CDR2 from the germline V gene are SGHTA and FQGNSA.

This clone came up a few times. The chain is built from TRBV28 and TRBJ1-4; no clear D gene. Germline V lookup: CDR1 MDHEN, CDR2 SYDVKM. With 10 bases removed from V and 8 bases from J, the gap between germline ends came to 11 bases. This CDR3 comprises 11 residues. The CDR3 loop reads CAISRLEKLFF. CDR3 in DNA: TGTGCCATAAGCCGCCTCGAAAAACTGTTTTTT. Based on the CDR3 plus reference TRBV28 and TRBJ1-4, the full variable domain is DVKVTQSSRYLVKRTGEKVFLECVQDMDHENMFWYRQDPGLGLRLIYFSYDVKMKEKGDIPEGYSVSREKKERFSLILESASTNQTSMYLCAISRLEKLFFGSGTQLSVL.

This sequence joins TRBV5-1 and TRBJ2-7; tentatively, D is TRBD2 (5 bases). V was pared by 4 bases and J by 1 base, with 21 bases between. This CDR3 has 17 amino acids. CDR1 and CDR2 (germline): SGHRS, YFSETQ. The CDR3 region is CASSRRSGGPNSYEQYF. DNA of the CDR3: TGCGCCAGCAGCCGCCGATCAGGAGGCCCCAATTCCTACGAGCAGTACTTC.

DNA of the CDR3: TGTGCCAGCAGTTCACAGTTCGGCGAGCAGTACTTC. Translated: CASSSQFGEQYF. This chain links TRBV6-1 with TRBJ2-7, with D unresolved. V was cut by 5 bases and J by 6 bases, with 11 bases left in between. Looked up from germline, CDR1 is MNHNS and CDR2 is SASEGT. The CDR3 extends over 12 amino acids.

The chain combines TRBV7-2 with TRBJ2-7, with 9 bases fitting TRBD1. V shed 0 bases, J shed 7 bases, and the junction held 7 bases outside the gene matches. Germline CDR1 is SGHTA and CDR2 is FQGNSA. This CDR3 is built from 15 residues. The CDR3 nucleotides are TGTGCCAGCAGCTTAGCGATTAACAGGGGGCTTGAGCAGTACTTC. Translated, it gives CASSLAINRGLEQYF. Full variable domain (remainder filled in from reference TRBV7-2 and TRBJ2-7): GAGVSQSPSNKVTEKGKDVELRCDPISGHTALYWYRQSLGQGLEFLIYFQGNSAPDKSGLPSDRFSAERTGGSVSTLTIQRTQQEDSAVYLCASSLAINRGLEQYFGPGTRLTVT.

The chain employs TRBV19 and TRBJ2-5; TRBD1 agrees at 9 bases. The ends lost 5 bases at V and 4 bases at J; junction bases unmatched: 8. This CDR3 has 15 amino acids. Germline assignment: CDR1 LNHDA and CDR2 SQIVND (reference sequence). CDR3: CASSEWDRVRETQYF. In DNA, the CDR3 is TGTGCCAGTAGTGAGTGGGACAGGGTACGAGAGACCCAGTACTTC. Full variable domain (remainder filled in from reference TRBV19 and TRBJ2-5): DGGITQSPKYLFRKEGQNVTLSCEQNLNHDAMYWYRQDPGQGLRLIYYSQIVNDFQKGDIAEGYSVSREKKESFPLTVTSAQKNPTAFYLCASSEWDRVRETQYFGPGTRLLVL.

The chain uses TRBV27 and TRBJ2-5, with TRBD2 identical over 8 bases. From germline, CDR1 is MNHEY and CDR2 SMNVEV (reference sequence). The CDR3 has 16 amino acids. Germline trimming cut 3 bases from V and 4 bases from J; bases unmatched to any gene: 10. CDR3 DNA sequence: TGTGCCAGCAGTTTCAGCGGGGGACCCCGAGTAGAGACCCAGTACTTC. Translated, it gives CASSFSGGPRVETQYF.

The chain links TRBV18 to TRBJ2-1; 12 bases match TRBD2. Germline lookup yields CDR1 KGHSH and CDR2 LQKENI. V shed 2 bases and J 7 bases; nucleotides not matched to a gene: 3. The CDR3 runs 15 residues. The CDR3 coding sequence is TGTGCCAGCTCACCATTGACTAGCGGGAGAAATGAGCAGTTCTTC. It yields the protein CASSPLTSGRNEQFF.

In nucleotides, the CDR3 is TGTGCCAGCAGTTTCGGCTTGGGGGGGTCCTACAATGAGCAGTTCTTC. It encodes CASSFGLGGSYNEQFF. The V and J genes are TRBV27 and TRBJ2-1; 7 bases match TRBD2. Trimming at V came to 3 bases and at J to 1 base, leaving 6 bases not matched to a gene. CDR1 is MNHEY, CDR2 SMNVEV, per germline (reference sequence). This CDR3 spans 16 amino acids.